The 15 T cell receptor delta chains presented below share a single source sample, sequenced in a study of γδ T cells in repeated Plasmodium falciparum infection. Flow sorting of PBMC yielded separate Vgamma9/Vdelta2+ and Vdelta2-negative gammadelta T cell populations for bulk repertoire analysis. TCRdb re-called clones from the multiplex PCR reads via CATT. Of 85,000 to 100,000 delta-chain clones in the sample, 0.8% to 1% were seen once. Sequenced input: gamma-delta T cells from blood. The receptors originated from a pool of human donors (malaria-infected and uninfected, not separated).

In the case of this clone: A read error is likely here: a far larger clone is one base away. This specimen includes other DNA sequences encoding the same CDR3. The chain's CDR3 is CALGERRGTGGFYLLYTDKLIF. The DNA for the CDR3 is TGTGCTCTTGGGGAACGGCGTGGTACTGGGGGATTCTACCTTCTCTACACCGATAAACTCATCTTT. This sequence joins TRDV1 and TRDJ1; 10 bases agree with TRDD3. No J gene is reported in TCRdb; it was inferred here by comparing the DNA with germline. V gave up 1 base and J gave up 0 bases; unmatched junction bases: 20. The CDR3 totals 22 residues. Germline CDR1 and CDR2: TSWWSYY and QGS.

This clone was counted between two and nine times. A far larger clone is one nucleotide away, so this likely arose from a read error. Other DNA sequences within the sample encode an identical CDR3. This chain connects TRDV2 to TRDJ3; 9 bases are a match to TRDD3. TCRdb lists no J gene, so it was determined here by aligning the DNA to germline. Germline CDR1 reads GEAIGNYY; CDR2 reads EKD. This CDR3 comprises 24 residues. The CDR3 protein is CACDTRVFNWGTTRDSWDTRQMFF. The CDR3 DNA reads TGTGCTTGTGACACCAGGGTCTTCAACTGGGGGACAACGCGTGACTCCTGGGACACCCGACAGATGTTTTTC.

In its sample, this clone was seen many times. A much larger clone lies a single base off, so this may be a read error. Different DNA sequences within this sample yield the same CDR3. The rearrangement joins TRDV2 to TRDJ1; D is perhaps TRDD3 (6 bases). Looked up from germline, CDR1 is GEAIGNYY and CDR2 is EKD. CDR3 length: 16 residues. CDR3 residues: CACDTVGGGPTDKLIF. CDR3 bases: TGTGCTTGTGACACGGTGGGAGGGGGACCCACCGATAAACTCATCTTT.

This clone was seen only a few times. This likely came from a read error, as a far larger clone is one base away. This specimen includes other DNA sequences encoding the same CDR3. V gene TRDV2 combines with J gene TRDJ1, with 10 bases lining up with TRDD3. No J segment appears in TCRdb, so it was assigned here by matching the sequence to germline. The length of the CDR3 is 22 residues. The germline V gene has CDR1 GEAIGNYY and CDR2 EKD. The CDR3 bases are TGTGCCTGTGACACCATTACTGGGGGATTGATAAAGCTACCGAATTACACCGACAAACTCATCTTT. Protein: CACDTITGGLIKLPNYTDKLIF.

There are many counts of this clone. TCRdb's protein and the DNA translation differ at residue 13; the protein here comes from the DNA. The gene calls are TRDV2 and TRDJ1, with TRDD3 matching over 12 bases. The CDR3 extends over 19 amino acids. Germline-derived CDR1 and CDR2 are GEAIGNYY and EKD. Unmatched junction bases numbered 13, after V lost 2 bases and J lost 1 base. CDR3: CACDNILGDTKVSTDKLIF. The CDR3 nucleotides are TGTGCCTGTGACAACATACTGGGGGATACAAAGGTTAGCACCGATAAACTCATCTTT.

This clone has just a few counts. With only one base between it and a far larger clone, this is likely a read error. The identical CDR3 is also encoded by other nucleotide sequences in the sample. V usage is TRDV1 and J usage is TRDJ1; D gene unclear. TCRdb is silent on the J gene; assignment here came from matching the DNA to germline. The CDR3 is 19 residues long. The V end lost 0 bases, the J end lost 0 bases, and 20 bases lay between the germline ends. Looked up from germline, CDR1 is TSWWSYY and CDR2 is QGS. DNA for the CDR3: TGTGCTCTTGGGGAACTACCCGAGCCGGGGTCCGGGTACACCGATAAACTCATCTTT. Encoded protein: CALGELPEPGSGYTDKLIF.

This clone was picked up a small number of times. A much larger clone sits a single nucleotide away, making a read error possible. The sample has other DNA sequences that encode this CDR3 too. V gene assignment gives TRDV1, but the J gene was left uncalled. This CDR3 has 20 amino acids. Germline V gives CDR1 TSWWSYY, CDR2 QGS. The CDR3 region has the DNA TGTGCTCTTGGGCACCACCCCCGCCGCCTTTCCAAGGAGGGGGCGGACGGGCTCATCTTT. Encoded protein: CALGHHPRRLSKEGADGLIF.

This clone was observed a handful of times. TCRdb's entry gives the protein of a much larger clone, which mismatches this DNA's translation at residue 17, likely from a read error; the protein reported here is translated from the DNA. The J gene has no call, while the V gene is TRDV2; the table calls TRDD3, which could not be checked here. This CDR3 has 19 amino acids. Germline V gene lookup returns CDR1 GEAIGNYY and CDR2 EKD. The CDR3, as DNA: TGTGCCTGTGACACCGTGGGCAGTGTGGTGGGGGACCACACCGATAAACACATCTTT. This codes for CACDTVGSVVGDHTDKHIF.

Points on this clone: Translating this DNA gives a protein that differs at residue 15 from the TCRdb one, which belongs to a much larger clone; a read error is likely, and the protein shown is this translation. V usage is TRDV1 and J usage is TRDJ1, with TRDD3 identical over 7 bases. Germline V CDR1 and CDR2: TSWWSYY, QGS. The CDR3 loop spans 20 amino acids. Trimming removed 2 bases from V and 4 bases from J; junction bases left unmatched: 22. In nucleotides, the CDR3 is TGTGCTCTTGGGGAATACAGGATGGGGGACGAAGTAACACCCGTCGATAAACTCATCTTT. Protein product: CALGEYRMGDEVTPVDKLIF.

Concerning this clone: The likely explanation is a read error, given a far larger clone one base away. Other DNA sequences from this sample encode an identical CDR3 as well. The chain uses TRDV1 and TRDJ1; 9 nucleotides agree with TRDD3. V shed 3 bases and J 8 bases; nucleotides not matched to a gene: 28. Germline CDR1 is TSWWSYY and CDR2 is QGS. This CDR3 has 21 amino acids. CDR3 residues: CALGEIFRWRLGDPPKDKLIF. In DNA, the CDR3 is TGTGCTCTTGGGGAGATCTTCCGTTGGAGGCTGGGGGATCCTCCAAAGGACAAACTCATCTTT.

This clone was recorded a few times. This likely traces to a read error, being one base from a far larger clone. This sample also contains other DNA sequences that code for the same CDR3. CDR3 nucleotides: TGTGCCTGTGACACGGTACTGGGGGATACCTCCTGGGACACCCGACAGATGTTCTTC. Translating it yields CACDTVLGDTSWDTRQMFF. There is no J gene call, but TRDV2 is given as the V gene; the tabulated D call, TRDD3, remains unverified against the DNA. Germline V CDR1 and CDR2: GEAIGNYY, EKD. The CDR3 consists of 19 residues.

Comment on this clone: This DNA's translation and the protein TCRdb lists, from a much larger clone, do not match at residue 3, likely due to a read error; the protein shown is translated from the DNA. The chain joins TRDV1 to TRDJ1, with TRDD2 matching 9 bases. CDR1 and CDR2 from the germline V gene are TSWWSYY and QGS. The CDR3 sequence is 18 residues long. This chain's CDR3 is CARGGHLPTLLGISKLIF. CDR3 sequence (DNA): TGTGCTCGTGGGGGCCACCTTCCTACCCTACTGGGGATCAGTAAACTCATCTTT.

Remarks on this clone: With a much larger clone just one base away, this may be a read error. The V gene is TRDV2, the J gene TRDJ3; 12 bases map to TRDD3. The J gene, left out of TCRdb, was set here by checking the DNA against germline. V shed 1 base and J 2 bases; nucleotides not matched to a gene: 17. The CDR3 covers 23 residues. The V gene's germline CDR1 is GEAIGNYY and CDR2 EKD. CDR3 sequence: CACDTAGLGDTLNSPWDTRQMFF. The CDR3 DNA sequence: TGTGCCTGTGACACGGCCGGGCTGGGGGATACGCTGAATAGCCCCTGGGACACCCGACAGATGTTTTTC.

The sample holds a few counts of this clone. Translating this DNA gives a protein that differs at residue 12 from the TCRdb one, which belongs to a much larger clone; a read error is likely, and the protein shown is this translation. The chain couples TRDV1 to TRDJ1; 9 nucleotides align to TRDD3. The J gene, absent from TCRdb, was called here by matching the DNA to germline. V trimming: 4 bases; J trimming: 9 bases; junction bases outside the gene matches: 12. From germline, CDR1 is TSWWSYY and CDR2 QGS. The CDR3 is 15 residues long. CDR3 sequence (DNA): TGTGCTCTTGGGGTTAGAATTACTGGGGGAGGTGAACTCATCTTT. Translating it yields CALGVRITGGGELIF.

Judged by abundance, this clone is medium-sized. Additional DNA sequences in this sample encode the identical CDR3. CDR3 loop: CACDTVGGYSVGITDKLIF. CDR3 DNA sequence: TGTGCCTGTGACACCGTTGGGGGATATAGTGTGGGCATAACCGATAAACTCATCTTT. The chain recombines TRDV2 with TRDJ1; 9 bases match TRDD3. V gave up 0 bases and J gave up 2 bases; unmatched junction bases: 15. CDR1 is GEAIGNYY, CDR2 EKD, per germline. This CDR3 contains 19 residues.